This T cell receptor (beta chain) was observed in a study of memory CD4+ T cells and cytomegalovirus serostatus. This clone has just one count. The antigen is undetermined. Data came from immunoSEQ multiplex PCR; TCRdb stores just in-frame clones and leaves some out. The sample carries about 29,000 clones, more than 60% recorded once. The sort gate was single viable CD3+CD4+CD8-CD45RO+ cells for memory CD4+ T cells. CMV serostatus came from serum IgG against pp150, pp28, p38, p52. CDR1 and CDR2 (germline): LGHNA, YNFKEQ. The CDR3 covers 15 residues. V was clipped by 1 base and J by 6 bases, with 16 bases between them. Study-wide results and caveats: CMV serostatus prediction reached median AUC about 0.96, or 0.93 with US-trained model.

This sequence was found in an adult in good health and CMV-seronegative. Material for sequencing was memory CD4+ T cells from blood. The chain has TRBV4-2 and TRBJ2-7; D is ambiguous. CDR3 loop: CASSQGSGEVPEQYF. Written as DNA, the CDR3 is TGTGCCAGCAGCCAAGGGTCCGGAGAGGTACCCGAGCAGTACTTC.